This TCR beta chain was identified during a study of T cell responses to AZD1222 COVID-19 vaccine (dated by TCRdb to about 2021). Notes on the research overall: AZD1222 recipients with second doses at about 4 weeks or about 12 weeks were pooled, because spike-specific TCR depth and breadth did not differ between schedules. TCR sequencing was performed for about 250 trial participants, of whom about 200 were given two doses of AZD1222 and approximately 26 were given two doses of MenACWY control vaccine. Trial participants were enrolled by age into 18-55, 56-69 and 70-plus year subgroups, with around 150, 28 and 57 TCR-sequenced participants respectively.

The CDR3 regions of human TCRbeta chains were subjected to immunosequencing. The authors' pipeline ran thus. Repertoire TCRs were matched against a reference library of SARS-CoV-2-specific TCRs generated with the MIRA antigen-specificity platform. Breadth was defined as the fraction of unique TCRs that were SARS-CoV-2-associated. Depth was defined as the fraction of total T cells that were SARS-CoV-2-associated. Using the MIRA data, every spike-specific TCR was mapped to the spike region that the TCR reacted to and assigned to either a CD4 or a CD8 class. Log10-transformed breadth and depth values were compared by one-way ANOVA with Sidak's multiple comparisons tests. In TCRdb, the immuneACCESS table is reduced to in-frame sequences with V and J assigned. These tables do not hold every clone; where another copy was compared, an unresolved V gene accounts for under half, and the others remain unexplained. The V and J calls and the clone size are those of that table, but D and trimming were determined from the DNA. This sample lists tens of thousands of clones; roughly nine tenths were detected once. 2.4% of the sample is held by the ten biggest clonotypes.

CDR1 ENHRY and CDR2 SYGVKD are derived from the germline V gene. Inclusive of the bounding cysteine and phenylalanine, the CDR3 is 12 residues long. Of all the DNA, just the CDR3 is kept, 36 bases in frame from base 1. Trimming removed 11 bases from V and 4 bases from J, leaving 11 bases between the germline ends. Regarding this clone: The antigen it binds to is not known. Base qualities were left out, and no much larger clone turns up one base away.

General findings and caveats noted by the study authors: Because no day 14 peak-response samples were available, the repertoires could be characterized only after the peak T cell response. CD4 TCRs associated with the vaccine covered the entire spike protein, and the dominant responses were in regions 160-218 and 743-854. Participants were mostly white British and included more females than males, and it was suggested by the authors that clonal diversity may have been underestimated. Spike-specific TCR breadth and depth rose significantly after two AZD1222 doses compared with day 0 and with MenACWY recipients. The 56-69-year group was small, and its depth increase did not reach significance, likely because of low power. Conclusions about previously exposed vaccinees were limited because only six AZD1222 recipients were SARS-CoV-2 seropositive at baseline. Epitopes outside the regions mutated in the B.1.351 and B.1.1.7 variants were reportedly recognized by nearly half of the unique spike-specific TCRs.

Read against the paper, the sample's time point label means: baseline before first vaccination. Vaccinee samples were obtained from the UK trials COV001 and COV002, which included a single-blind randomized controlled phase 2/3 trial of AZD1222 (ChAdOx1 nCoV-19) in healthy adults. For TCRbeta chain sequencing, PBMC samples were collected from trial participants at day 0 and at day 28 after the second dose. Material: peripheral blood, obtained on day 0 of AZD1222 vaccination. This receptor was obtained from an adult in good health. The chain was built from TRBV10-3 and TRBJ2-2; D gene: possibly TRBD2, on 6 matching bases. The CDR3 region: CALDGGTGELFF. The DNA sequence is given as TGTGCCCTCGACGGGGGCACCGGGGAGCTGTTTTTT.